The entry below describes one T cell receptor beta chain. Its specificity is not known. TCRdb reprocessed the 5' RACE reads via MiXCR and lists one record per CDR3 protein. Of 100,000 to 150,000 distinct CDR3 sequences listed, roughly 13% are singletons. This specimen comes from a study of CD8 T cells in ankylosing spondylitis. Study outcomes and limitations: Within matched ankylosing spondylitis synovial fluid, disease-linked clones were reportedly significantly enriched. Prior literature has documented some motif variants in synovial fluid and blood from reactive arthritis. Researchers report that disease-linked clones proved CD8+ and relatively rare in peripheral blood.

V lost 5 bases, J lost 7 bases, and 11 bases stayed unmatched. The CDR3 has 14 residues. Per germline, CDR1 LNHNV and CDR2 YYDKDF (reference sequence). The sample taken for sequencing was blood, either unsorted or a sorted T cell fraction (not recorded which). This TCR came from a female donor with ankylosing spondylitis or in good health (not recorded which). The V call is TRBV15, the J call TRBJ2-7; 7 positions match TRBD1. The CDR3 reads CATSRQGDGSEQYF. The CDR3 bases are TGTGCCACCAGCCGACAGGGTGATGGATCAGAGCAGTACTTC.